This is a list of T cell receptor beta chains from one sample in a study of response to subunit inactivated influenza vaccine. TCRdb called the RT-PCR reads again in MiXCR, with one record for every CDR3 protein. The data contain 650,000 to 800,000 distinct CDR3 sequences, over 11% of them seen just once; the ten biggest clones take up 5.5% to 7%. The sequenced sample was PBMCs from blood, obtained 14 to 15 days before vaccination. The receptors here all came from a man in his forties or fifties who received an inactivated influenza vaccine. Each CDR3 is given with its conserved first and last residue. The D gene is left open where the match is weak. Only some rows state a clone size, as once, few, many or a class for expanded clones.

D	size	V	J	DNA	CDR3
.	few	TRBV6-6	TRBJ1-2	TGTGCCAGCAGATTAGGACGGGGCTATGGCTACACCTTC	CASRLGRGYGYTF
.	.	TRBV7-2	TRBJ2-3	TGTGCCAGCAGCCCTTTCTCAAGCGGGTACACAGATACGCAGTATTTT	CASSPFSSGYTDTQYF
.	few	TRBV5-1	TRBJ2-3	TGCGCCAGCAGCTTGGACGGACTCCGCACAGATACGCAGTATTTT	CASSLDGLRTDTQYF
.	many	TRBV5-1	TRBJ2-5	TGCGCCAGCAGCTTGGTTGGCAGCCAAGAGACCCAGTACTTC	CASSLVGSQETQYF
.	.	TRBV27	TRBJ1-2	TGTGCCAGCAGACCAATCCAGGGGTCTAACTATGGCTACACCTTC	CASRPIQGSNYGYTF
.	.	TRBV10-3	TRBJ1-4	TGTGCCATCAGTGAGTCTTCTTCGGACTGGGCTGAAAAACTGTTTTTT	CAISESSSDWAEKLFF
.	few	TRBV10-3	TRBJ2-7	TGTGCCATCAGCGCCGGGACGAGGTACGAGCAGTACTTC	CAISAGTRYEQYF
TRBD1	.	TRBV28	TRBJ1-4	TGTGCCAGCAGTTTAGGCGGGACAGGTGATGAAAAACTGTTTTTT	CASSLGGTGDEKLFF
.	.	TRBV28	TRBJ2-3	TGTGCCAGCAGAGGTGTCGGGTTAGATACGCAGTATTTT	CASRGVGLDTQYF
.	few	TRBV12-3/TRBV12-4	TRBJ1-5	TGTGCCAGCAGTCGTACGACAGAAACCCGGCCCCAGCATTTT	CASSRTTETRPQHF
.	many	TRBV12-3/TRBV12-4	TRBJ1-5	TGTGCCAGCAGTTTGGCCGCAAATCAGCCCCAGCATTTT	CASSLAANQPQHF
.	many	TRBV28	TRBJ2-7	TGTGCCAGCAGATGGGGGGTCTACGAGCAGTACTTC	CASRWGVYEQYF
TRBD1	.	TRBV4-1	TRBJ1-1	TGCGCCAGCAGCCGACTCAGGGGGATGAACACTGAAGCTTTCTTT	CASSRLRGMNTEAFF
TRBD2	.	TRBV15	TRBJ2-3	TGTGCCACCAGCATAGGACTAGCGGGAGTCACGGATACGCAGTATTTT	CATSIGLAGVTDTQYF
TRBD2	few	TRBV28	TRBJ2-2	TGTGCCAGCAGTCCCGGGACTAGCTACGGCGGGGAGCTGTTTTTT	CASSPGTSYGGELFF
.	.	TRBV6-1	TRBJ2-2	TGTGCCAGCAGGGGGGCAGCGGGTGACACCGGGGAGCTGTTTTTT	CASRGAAGDTGELFF
TRBD1	many	TRBV5-1	TRBJ1-6	TGCGCCAGCAGCTTGGGCGGGACAGCTGATTCACCCCTCCACTTT	CASSLGGTADSPLHF
.	.	TRBV28	TRBJ2-7	TGTGCCAGCAAAGGACTCCTGATCGAGCAGTACTTC	CASKGLLIEQYF
TRBD1	.	TRBV2	TRBJ2-7	TGTGCCACTAACGATCGTGGGACAGGGGGCAATCTAGCGGAGATCGAGCAGTACTTC	CATNDRGTGGNLAEIEQYF
.	.	TRBV4-1	TRBJ2-1	TGCGCCAGCAGCCAATCCTTCGGGGCCCCTATCGTCTACAATGAGCAGTTCTTC	CASSQSFGAPIVYNEQFF
.	few	TRBV5-1	TRBJ2-7	TGCGCCAGCAGCCCAGGGGGGGTCAGCTCCTACGAGCAGTACTTC	CASSPGGVSSYEQYF
TRBD1	few	TRBV5-6	TRBJ2-7	TGTGCCAGCAGCTCCCCGGTACAGGGGCCCTACGAGCAGTACTTC	CASSSPVQGPYEQYF
TRBD2	many	TRBV6-1	TRBJ2-3	TGTGCCAGCAGACGAGCGGGGGGCTCCACAGATACGCAGTATTTT	CASRRAGGSTDTQYF
.	.	TRBV27	TRBJ1-1	TGTGCCAGCAGTTTATTCTATGGGTATGAAGCTTTCTTT	CASSLFYGYEAFF
TRBD1	.	TRBV6-2/TRBV6-3	TRBJ2-1	TGTGCCAGCTTTCGACAGGGTGGCAATGAGCAGTTCTTC	CASFRQGGNEQFF
.	.	TRBV12-3/TRBV12-4	TRBJ2-2	TGTGCCAGCATTGTGAGCGCCGTTGGCACCGGGGAGCTGTTTTTT	CASIVSAVGTGELFF
TRBD1	.	TRBV12-3/TRBV12-4	TRBJ2-4	TGTGCCAGCAGTTTAGGGGTGACAGGGGCCAAAAACATTCAGTACTTC	CASSLGVTGAKNIQYF
TRBD2	.	TRBV20-1	TRBJ2-1	TGCAGTGCCCACCTCCCAGGATTAGCGGGAGACAATGAGCAGTTCTTC	CSAHLPGLAGDNEQFF
.	many	TRBV5-1	TRBJ2-7	TGCGCCAGCAGCTTGGCTTTGGAACCCTACGAGCAGTACTTC	CASSLALEPYEQYF
.	many	TRBV5-1	TRBJ2-1	TGCGCCAGCAGCTTGGAGTCCGGAGTCTACAATGAGCAGTTCTTC	CASSLESGVYNEQFF
TRBD1	few	TRBV12-3/TRBV12-4	TRBJ2-5	TGTGCCAGCAGTTTACCCGGACAGGGGTCAGAGACCCAGTACTTC	CASSLPGQGSETQYF
.	few	TRBV28	TRBJ1-5	TGTGCCAGCAGTTTAAGGGATAACACCCCACCCCAGCATTTT	CASSLRDNTPPQHF
.	few	TRBV13	TRBJ1-1	TGTGCCAGCAGCTTAGGGGTAGGGAACACTGAAGCTTTCTTT	CASSLGVGNTEAFF
TRBD1	.	TRBV5-1	TRBJ1-2	TGCGCCAGCAGCCCGACAGGGGGCGCAGATGGCTACACCTTC	CASSPTGGADGYTF
TRBD1	few	TRBV28	TRBJ1-4	TGTGCCAGCAGCGTCCACTTCCAGGGGGCAACTAATGAAAAACTGTTTTTT	CASSVHFQGATNEKLFF
TRBD1	.	TRBV4-1	TRBJ1-1	TGCGCCAGCAGCCAAGAACAGAGGGGGCGCACTGAAGCTTTCTTT	CASSQEQRGRTEAFF
.	.	TRBV5-1	TRBJ2-1	TGCGCCATCAGATACGGATACAATGAGCAGTTCTTC	CAIRYGYNEQFF
.	few	TRBV5-1	TRBJ2-3	TGCGCCAGCAGCTTGTACAGTGCAGATACGCAGTATTTT	CASSLYSADTQYF
TRBD1	.	TRBV11-3	TRBJ2-7	TGTGCCAGCAGCCCAGGGGGACAGGGGACCTGGTTGGGGCAGTACTTC	CASSPGGQGTWLGQYF
.	.	TRBV9	TRBJ2-1	TGTGCCAGCAGCGTAGATGGGGGATATGAGCAGTTCTTC	CASSVDGGYEQFF
TRBD1	many	TRBV12-3/TRBV12-4	TRBJ2-3	TGTGCCAGCAATGGACCGGACAGGGGATCTACAGATACGCAGTATTTT	CASNGPDRGSTDTQYF
.	.	TRBV3-1	TRBJ1-3	TGTGCCAGCAGCCGTAAAGGGGGAAGCTCTGGAAACACCATATATTTT	CASSRKGGSSGNTIYF
.	.	TRBV5-5	TRBJ2-1	TGTGCCAGCAGCTTGGATCCAGGGGGGTACAATGAGCAGTTCTTC	CASSLDPGGYNEQFF
TRBD2	.	TRBV12-3/TRBV12-4	TRBJ2-1	TGTGCCAGCAGTCCCCCGCGGTGGGGGGGGGACAATGAGCAGTTCTTC	CASSPPRWGGDNEQFF
.	.	TRBV4-2	TRBJ2-1	TGTGCCAGCGCGGTAGCGCTAGACAATGAGCAGTTCTTC	CASAVALDNEQFF
.	.	TRBV18	TRBJ1-1	TGTGCCAGCTCCAAAACCCAACTGAACACTGAAGCTTTCTTT	CASSKTQLNTEAFF
.	.	TRBV7-2	TRBJ1-6	TGTCCCAGCAGCACCTCCATGAATTCACCCCTCCACTTT	CPSSTSMNSPLHF
TRBD1	.	TRBV7-9	TRBJ1-2	TGTGCCAGCAGCTCCAAGACAGGGAATGGCTACACCTTC	CASSSKTGNGYTF
.	few	TRBV6-2/TRBV6-3	TRBJ2-3	TGTGCCAGCAGTCTTTCGGGGTCCGGCACAGATACGCAGTATTTT	CASSLSGSGTDTQYF
.	.	TRBV27	TRBJ2-7	TGTGCCAGCAGTTTCTCCTCGGGGGAGTTGAGGTACGAGCAGTACTTC	CASSFSSGELRYEQYF
.	.	TRBV20-1	TRBJ1-2	TGCAGTGCTAGAGTTGGTCAGGGCGGTGGCTACACCTTC	CSARVGQGGGYTF
.	once	TRBV29-1	TRBJ2-6	TGCAGTGGCCTCGAGGTCTCTGGGGCCAACGTCCTGACTTTC	CSGLEVSGANVLTF
.	few	TRBV2	TRBJ2-7	TGTGCCAGCAGCGGGGACCCCCCCTACGAGCAGTACTTC	CASSGDPPYEQYF
.	.	TRBV29-1	TRBJ2-1	TGCAGCGTTGATTGGCAGATCAATGAGCAGTTCTTC	CSVDWQINEQFF
.	.	TRBV15	TRBJ1-5	TGTGCCACCAGCAGAGATCTCGGGACGGATCAGCCCCAGCATTTT	CATSRDLGTDQPQHF
.	many	TRBV5-1	TRBJ2-3	TGCGCCAGCAGTATCACTTTGGATACGCAGTATTTT	CASSITLDTQYF
TRBD1	.	TRBV5-1	TRBJ2-5	TGCGCCAGCAGCTTATATCCAGGGGGCCTCCAAGAGACCCAGTACTTC	CASSLYPGGLQETQYF